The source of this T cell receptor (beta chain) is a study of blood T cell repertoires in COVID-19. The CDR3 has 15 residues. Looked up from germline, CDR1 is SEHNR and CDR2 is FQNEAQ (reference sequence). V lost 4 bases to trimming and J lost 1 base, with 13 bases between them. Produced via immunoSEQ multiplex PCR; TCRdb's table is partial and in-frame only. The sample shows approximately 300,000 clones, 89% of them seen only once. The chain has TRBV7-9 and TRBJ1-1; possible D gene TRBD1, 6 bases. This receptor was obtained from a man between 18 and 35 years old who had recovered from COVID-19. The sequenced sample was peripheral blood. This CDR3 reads CASSSTTGRNTEAFF. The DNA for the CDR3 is TGTGCCAGCAGCTCTACGACAGGCCGGAACACTGAAGCTTTCTTT.